The 18 T cell receptor beta chains in this list originate from one sample, sequenced in a study of cytomegalovirus exposure and HLA in healthy donors. Clones were read by immunoSEQ multiplex PCR, and TCRdb kept only the in-frame ones, dropping some. The sample has roughly 120,000 clones; about 94% are singletons. Sequencing was performed on PBMCs. All receptors come from a woman younger than 35 in good health and CMV-seronegative.

The chain carries TRBV28 and TRBJ2-4; D gene ambiguous. This CDR3 comprises 12 residues. The V end lost 4 bases, the J end lost 6 bases, and 7 bases lay between the germline ends. Germline V lookup: CDR1 MDHEN, CDR2 SYDVKM. This CDR3 reads CASSSPGNIQYF. In DNA form, the CDR3 reads TGTGCCAGCAGTTCCCCAGGAAACATTCAGTACTTC.

The chain recombines TRBV7-9 with TRBJ1-3; D unresolved. The V end was cut by 3 bases, the J end by 0 bases, with 9 bases between. Per germline, CDR1 SEHNR and CDR2 FQNEAQ (reference sequence). The CDR3 runs to 15 residues. For the CDR3, the DNA is TGTGCCAGCAGCTTCCTCCCTCTCTCTGGAAACACCATATATTTT. Protein sequence: CASSFLPLSGNTIYF.

The rearrangement links TRBV7-9 to TRBJ1-5, with D possibly TRBD1 on 5 matching bases. V lost 3 bases and J lost 5, with 17 bases in between. This CDR3 spans 16 amino acids. From germline, CDR1 is SEHNR and CDR2 FQNEAQ (reference sequence). This CDR3 reads CASSLGGSVVYQPQHF. The CDR3 DNA follows: TGTGCCAGCAGCTTGGGGGGGAGTGTCGTTTATCAGCCCCAGCATTTT. Using reference TRBV7-9 and TRBJ1-5 for the parts outside the CDR3, the full variable domain is DTGVSQNPRHKITKRGQNVTFRCDPISEHNRLYWYRQTLGQGPEFLTYFQNEAQLEKSRLLSDRFSAERPKGSFSTLEIQRTEQGDSAMYLCASSLGGSVVYQPQHFGDGTRLSIL.

The chain carries TRBV2 and TRBJ2-7; D gene ambiguous. This CDR3 has 12 residues. Germline CDR1 and CDR2: SNHLY and FYNNEI. V dropped 6 bases and J dropped 0 bases, with 6 bases sitting between them. The CDR3 sequence: CASRSNSYEQYF. CDR3 coding DNA: TGTGCCAGCAGATCCAACTCCTACGAGCAGTACTTC.

This clone was seen just once. The J gene is TRBJ2-7, the V gene TRBV2; D may be TRBD1 (6 bases). Per the germline V gene, CDR1 is SNHLY and CDR2 is FYNNEI. The CDR3 totals 13 residues. The germline V and J ends were trimmed by 7 bases and 0 bases, with 10 bases remaining between them. The CDR3 region is CASTGHYSYEQYF. The CDR3 coding sequence is TGTGCCAGCACGGGACATTACTCCTACGAGCAGTACTTC.

This rearrangement joins TRBV7-9 to TRBJ1-2, with D perhaps matching TRBD1 (5 bases). The CDR3 is 12 residues long. The V gene's germline CDR1 is SEHNR and CDR2 FQNEAQ (reference sequence). V was cut by 3 bases and J by 4 bases, with 6 bases left in between. The CDR3 is CASSFDSYGYTF. For the CDR3, the DNA is TGTGCCAGCAGCTTTGACAGCTATGGCTACACCTTC.

This sequence joins TRBV28 and TRBJ1-5; D gene ambiguous. CDR1 is MDHEN, CDR2 SYDVKM, per germline. With 5 bases removed from V and 6 bases from J, the gap between germline ends came to 11 bases. The CDR3 sequence is 13 residues long. CDR3 loop: CASSEVEFQPQHF. In DNA form, the CDR3 reads TGTGCCAGCAGTGAAGTTGAGTTTCAGCCCCAGCATTTT.

This chain links TRBV19 with TRBJ1-5; unclear D gene. The germline V gene encodes CDR1 LNHDA and CDR2 SQIVND (reference sequence). The V gene lost 2 bases and the J gene lost 3 bases, with 11 bases spanning the gap. The CDR3 is 15 residues long. CDR3 sequence reads: CASSIPYSNNQPQHF. The DNA of the CDR3 is TGTGCCAGTAGTATACCCTACAGTAACAATCAGCCCCAGCATTTT. The full variable domain, rest sourced from reference TRBV19 and TRBJ1-5, is DGGITQSPKYLFRKEGQNVTLSCEQNLNHDAMYWYRQDPGQGLRLIYYSQIVNDFQKGDIAEGYSVSREKKESFPLTVTSAQKNPTAFYLCASSIPYSNNQPQHFGDGTRLSIL.

V gene TRBV28 combines with J gene TRBJ1-3; 7 positions agree with TRBD1. This CDR3 has 15 amino acids. Germline CDR1 MDHEN, CDR2 SYDVKM. V gave up 7 bases and J gave up 0 bases; unmatched junction bases: 6. CDR3 amino acids: CASNGGQSSGNTIYF. The CDR3 coding sequence is TGTGCCAGCAACGGGGGACAGTCCTCTGGAAACACCATATATTTT.

V usage is TRBV11-2 and J usage is TRBJ2-5; TRBD1 is a possible D gene (6 bases). V lost 2 bases and J lost 4, with 11 bases in between. Germline V gene lookup returns CDR1 SGHAT and CDR2 FQNNGV. This CDR3 contains 14 residues. The chain's CDR3 is CASSLWGLGETQYF. The CDR3 DNA reads as TGTGCCAGCAGCTTATGGGGGCTCGGAGAGACCCAGTACTTC.

The chain uses TRBV9 and TRBJ2-2; 7 nucleotides match TRBD1. V gave up 0 bases and J gave up 4 bases; unmatched junction bases: 3. CDR1 is SGDLS and CDR2 is YYNGEE in the germline V gene. The CDR3 extends over 15 amino acids. CDR3 nucleotides: TGTGCCAGCAGCGTAGCACAGGGGAGCACCGGGGAGCTGTTTTTT. It yields the protein CASSVAQGSTGELFF.

This chain connects TRBV10-3 to TRBJ2-7; 7 bases line up with TRBD1. This CDR3 contains 15 residues. Germline CDR1 reads ENHRY; CDR2 reads SYGVKD. After removal of 3 bases from V and 0 bases from J, the junction contained 5 bases not matched to a gene. CDR3 nucleotides: TGTGCCATCAGTGACAGACAGGGTATCTCCTACGAGCAGTACTTC. Amino acid sequence: CAISDRQGISYEQYF.

This clone was observed a single time. The V call is TRBV9, the J call TRBJ1-3; D unclear. The germline V gene has CDR1 SGDLS and CDR2 YYNGEE. The CDR3 totals 17 residues. V dropped 1 base and J dropped 0 bases, with 14 bases sitting between them. The CDR3 loop reads CASSVTTGVGSGNTIYF. The DNA of the CDR3 is TGTGCCAGCAGCGTAACTACCGGGGTAGGCTCTGGAAACACCATATATTTT.

The CDR3 sequence: CAWKNRTSGPREQYF. In DNA, the CDR3 is TGTGCCTGGAAAAACCGGACTAGCGGGCCGCGGGAGCAGTACTTC. The chain carries TRBV30 and TRBJ2-7; 11 nucleotides align to TRBD2. The length of the CDR3 is 15 residues. CDR1 and CDR2 from the germline V gene are GTSNPN and SVGIG (reference sequence). The V segment lost 4 bases and the J segment 7 bases; nucleotides outside the gene matches: 12.

The CDR3, as DNA: TGCGCCAGCAGCCAAGAACTAGCGGGAGCCGGGACCCAGTACTTC. This gives the protein CASSQELAGAGTQYF. The V gene is TRBV4-1, the J gene TRBJ2-5; 11 bases match TRBD2. Per germline, CDR1 MGHRA and CDR2 YSYEKL. Losses at the gene ends were 0 bases for V and 7 bases for J; bases not matched to a gene: 4. The CDR3 is made up of 15 amino acids.

The CDR3 sequence: CASSLGGAGLREQYF. CDR3 nucleotides: TGTGCCAGCAGCCTCGGGGGGGCGGGCCTGAGGGAGCAGTACTTC. The chain recombines TRBV6-1 with TRBJ2-7, with TRBD2 identical over 8 bases. Germline V gives CDR1 MNHNS, CDR2 SASEGT. After removal of 6 bases from V and 7 bases from J, the junction contained 14 bases not matched to a gene. The CDR3 is 15 amino acids.

The genes are TRBV5-4 and TRBJ1-1; tentatively, D is TRBD1 (5 bases). V lost 2 bases to trimming and J lost 2 bases, with 10 bases between them. Germline CDR1 is SGHNT and CDR2 is YYREEE (reference sequence). The CDR3 length is 14 residues. Here the CDR3 DNA reads TGTGCCAGCAGCTTTTGGGGGGGTAACACTGAAGCTTTCTTT. This encodes CASSFWGGNTEAFF.

J is TRBJ2-4 and V is TRBV5-1; tentative D call: TRBD1 (5 bases). CDR3 length: 13 amino acids. Germline-derived CDR1 and CDR2 are SGHRS and YFSETQ. V was cut by 0 bases and J by 6 bases, with 7 bases left in between. The CDR3 region is CASSLGQGNIQYF. The DNA for the CDR3 is TGCGCCAGCAGCTTGGGGCAGGGAAACATTCAGTACTTC.